This TCR beta chain was found in a study of siplizumab effects on memory and regulatory T cells. Concerning this clone: Its specificity is unknown.

Study-wide results and limits: Proof of suppressive function in proliferating Tregs from siplizumab cultures was not established.

Clones were read by immunoSEQ multiplex PCR, and TCRdb kept only the in-frame ones, dropping some. In the table there are 120,000 or so clones, roughly 92% of which are singletons. V lost 2 bases and J 4 bases, leaving 15 bases between the germline ends. Germline assignment: CDR1 SGHVS and CDR2 FNYEAQ. This CDR3 is 15 amino acids long. The origin of this receptor is a human donor in good health. The chain has TRBV7-6 and TRBJ2-7; D perhaps matches TRBD2 (6 bases). Sample: CD4+ T cells sorted from blood. The CDR3 sequence: CASSLLVGGEYEQYF. The CDR3 region has the DNA TGTGCCAGCAGCTTATTGGTGGGAGGAGAGTACGAGCAGTACTTC.